The present TCR beta chain was sequenced within a study of vaccination and CD4 T cells after COVID-19. Oncomine TCR Beta short-read sequencing was applied to DNA from cultured CD4+ T cells. TCRdb used MiXCR to reprocess the PCR reads, holding one entry per CDR3 protein. The sample contains some 21,000 distinct CDR3 sequences, 46% of which appear only once. This clonotype was detected once. The antigen is undetermined. Time point given: late sampling 161 to 241 days after vaccination in a few convalescent patients. As for treatment: 10-day PBMC culture with coronavirus spike peptide pools or control peptides (ViraFEST assay). Germline V gene data show CDR1 as MNHEY and CDR2 as SVGEGT. Deletions cut 5 bases from V and 5 bases from J, with 13 bases between. The CDR3 has 14 amino acids.

This receptor was identified in a human donor who had recovered from COVID-19. The chain is built from TRBV6-2 or TRBV6-3 and TRBJ1-5; D possibly corresponds to TRBD1 (5 bases). This sample comprised CD4+ T cells from blood, cultured in vitro, obtained about 7 months after SARS-CoV-2 vaccination. CDR3 in amino acids: CASSMTVKDQPQHF. CDR3 sequence (DNA): TGTGCCAGCAGTATGACAGTTAAAGATCAGCCCCAGCATTTT.